The T cell receptor beta chain under discussion was sequenced for a study of technical replicates of blood from a handful of donors. The repertoire was sequenced with immunoSEQ multiplex PCR; TCRdb's copy has only in-frame clones and lacks some. The table includes 65,000 to 90,000 clones, 65% to 90% detected once. The CDR3 runs to 13 residues. Germline V CDR1 and CDR2: MGHDK, SYGVNS. With 3 bases removed from V and 7 bases from J, the gap between germline ends came to 12 bases. The V call is TRBV25-1, the J call TRBJ1-1, with a weak D call TRBD1 (5 bases). This sequence was found in a human donor in good health. Some clones in this sample may be carry-over from other donors' samples. The specimen was PBMCs. The CDR3 loop reads CASSDLGDYEAFF. In DNA, the CDR3 is TGTGCCAGCAGTGACCTAGGGGATTATGAAGCTTTCTTT.